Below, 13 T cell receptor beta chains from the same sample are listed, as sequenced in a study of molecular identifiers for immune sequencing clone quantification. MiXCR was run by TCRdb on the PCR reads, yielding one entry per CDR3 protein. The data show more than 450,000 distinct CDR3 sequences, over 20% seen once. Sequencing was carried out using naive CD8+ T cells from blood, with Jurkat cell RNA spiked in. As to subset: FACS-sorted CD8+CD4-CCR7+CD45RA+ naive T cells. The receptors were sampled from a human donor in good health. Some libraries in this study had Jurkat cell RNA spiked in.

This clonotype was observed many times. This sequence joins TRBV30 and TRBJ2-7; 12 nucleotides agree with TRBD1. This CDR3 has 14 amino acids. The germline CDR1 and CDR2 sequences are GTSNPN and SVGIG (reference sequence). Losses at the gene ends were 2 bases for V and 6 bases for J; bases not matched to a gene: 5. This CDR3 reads CAWSRGQGASEQYF. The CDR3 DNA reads TGTGCCTGGAGTCGGGGACAGGGGGCATCCGAGCAGTACTTC.

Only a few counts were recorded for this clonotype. The CDR3 protein is CASEGSGEYTGELFF. DNA for the CDR3: TGTGCCAGCGAGGGGTCCGGGGAATACACCGGGGAGCTGTTTTTT. The chain employs TRBV7-9 and TRBJ2-2; the D call may be TRBD1 or TRBD2 (5 bases each). The length of the CDR3 is 15 residues. V was cut by 8 bases and J by 3 bases, with 16 bases left in between. Germline values: CDR1 SEHNR, CDR2 FQNEAQ (reference sequence).

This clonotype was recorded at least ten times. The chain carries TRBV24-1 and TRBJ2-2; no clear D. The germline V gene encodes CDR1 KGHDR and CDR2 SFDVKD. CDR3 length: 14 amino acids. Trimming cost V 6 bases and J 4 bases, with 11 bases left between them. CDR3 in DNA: TGTGCCACCAGTAGCACAAGTACCACCGGGGAGCTGTTTTTT. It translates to CATSSTSTTGELFF.

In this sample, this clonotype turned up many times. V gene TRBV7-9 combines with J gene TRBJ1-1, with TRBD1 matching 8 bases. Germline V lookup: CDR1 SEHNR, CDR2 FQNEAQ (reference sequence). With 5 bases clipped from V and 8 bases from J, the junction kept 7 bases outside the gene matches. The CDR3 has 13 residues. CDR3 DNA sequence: TGTGCCAGCAGCACAAGACAGGGGAGCGAAGCTTTCTTT. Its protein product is CASSTRQGSEAFF. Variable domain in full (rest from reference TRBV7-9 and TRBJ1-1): DTGVSQNPRHKITKRGQNVTFRCDPISEHNRLYWYRQTLGQGPEFLTYFQNEAQLEKSRLLSDRFSAERPKGSFSTLEIQRTEQGDSAMYLCASSTRQGSEAFFGQGTRLTVV.

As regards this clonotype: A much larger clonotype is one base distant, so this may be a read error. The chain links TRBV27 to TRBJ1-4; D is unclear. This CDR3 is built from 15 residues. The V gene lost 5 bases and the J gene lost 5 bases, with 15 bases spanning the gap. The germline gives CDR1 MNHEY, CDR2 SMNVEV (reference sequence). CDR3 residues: CASSIFALRNEKLFF. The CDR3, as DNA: TGTGCCAGCAGTATATTCGCTCTGCGGAATGAAAAACTGTTTTTT.

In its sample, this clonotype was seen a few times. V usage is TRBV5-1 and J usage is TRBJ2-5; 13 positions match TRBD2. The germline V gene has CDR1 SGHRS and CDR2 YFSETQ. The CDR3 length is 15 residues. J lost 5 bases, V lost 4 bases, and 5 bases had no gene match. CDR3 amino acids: CASSGTSGTGETQYF. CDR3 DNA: TGCGCCAGCAGCGGGACTAGCGGGACGGGGGAGACCCAGTACTTC.

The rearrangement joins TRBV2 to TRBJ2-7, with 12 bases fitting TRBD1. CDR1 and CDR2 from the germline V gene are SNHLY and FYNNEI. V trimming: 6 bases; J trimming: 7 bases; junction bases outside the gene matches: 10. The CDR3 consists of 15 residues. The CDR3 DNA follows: TGTGCCAGCAGGGGGACAGGGGGCCCTCCGGGTGAGCAGTACTTC. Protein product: CASRGTGGPPGEQYF.

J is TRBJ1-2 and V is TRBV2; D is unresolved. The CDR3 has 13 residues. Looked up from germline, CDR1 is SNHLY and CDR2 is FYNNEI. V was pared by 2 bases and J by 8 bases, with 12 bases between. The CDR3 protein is CASSEFRSLGYTF. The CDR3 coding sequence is TGTGCCAGCAGTGAATTCCGTTCCCTAGGCTACACCTTC.

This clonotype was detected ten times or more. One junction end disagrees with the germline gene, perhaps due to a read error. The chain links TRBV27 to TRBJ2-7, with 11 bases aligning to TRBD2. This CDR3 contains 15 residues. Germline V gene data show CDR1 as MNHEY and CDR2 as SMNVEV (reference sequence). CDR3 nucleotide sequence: TGTGCCAGCAGGCCCGCTAGCGGGAGGACTAGTCCAAAAGACTTC. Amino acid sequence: CASRPASGRTSPKDF.

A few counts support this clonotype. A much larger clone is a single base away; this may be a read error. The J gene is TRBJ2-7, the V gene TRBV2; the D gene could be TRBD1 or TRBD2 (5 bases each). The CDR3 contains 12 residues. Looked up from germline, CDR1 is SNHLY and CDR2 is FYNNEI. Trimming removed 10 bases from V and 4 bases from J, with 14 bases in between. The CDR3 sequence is CATTGPEYEQYF. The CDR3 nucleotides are TGTGCCACCACGGGACCGGAGTACGAGCAGTACTTC.

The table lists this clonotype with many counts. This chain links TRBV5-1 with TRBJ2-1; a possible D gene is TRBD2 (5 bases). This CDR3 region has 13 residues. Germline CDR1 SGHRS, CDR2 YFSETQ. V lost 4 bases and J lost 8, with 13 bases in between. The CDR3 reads CASSPWAGDEQFF. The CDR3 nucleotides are TGCGCCAGCAGCCCATGGGCGGGCGATGAGCAGTTCTTC. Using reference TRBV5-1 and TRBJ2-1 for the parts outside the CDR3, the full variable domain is KAGVTQTPRYLIKTRGQQVTLSCSPISGHRSVSWYQQTPGQGLQFLFEYFSETQRNKGNFPGRFSGRQFSNSRSEMNVSTLELGDSALYLCASSPWAGDEQFFGPGTRLTVL.

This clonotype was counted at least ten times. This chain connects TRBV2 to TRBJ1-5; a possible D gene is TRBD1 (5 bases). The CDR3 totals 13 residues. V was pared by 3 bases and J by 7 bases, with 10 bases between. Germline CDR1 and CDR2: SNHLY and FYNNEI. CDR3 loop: CASSEPGNQPQHF. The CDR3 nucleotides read TGTGCCAGCAGTGAGCCAGGGAACCAGCCCCAGCATTTT.

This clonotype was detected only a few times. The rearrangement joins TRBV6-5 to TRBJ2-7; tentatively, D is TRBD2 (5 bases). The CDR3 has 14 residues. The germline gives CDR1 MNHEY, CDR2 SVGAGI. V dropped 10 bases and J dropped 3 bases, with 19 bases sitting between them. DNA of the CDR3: TGTGCCACTACGGGCGGAACTGACTACTACGAGCAGTACTTC. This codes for CATTGGTDYYEQYF.